This passage covers 26 T cell receptor beta chains from one sample sequenced in a study of T cell responses to AZD1222 COVID-19 vaccine. The assay was immunoSEQ multiplex PCR, and TCRdb's table has in-frame clones only and misses some. The table shows 70,000 to 95,000 clones, with roughly 91% occurring only once. The sequenced sample was peripheral blood, obtained 28 days after the second AZD1222 dose. The receptors stem from an adult who received the AZD1222 COVID-19 vaccine.

The chain links TRBV6-5 to TRBJ1-1, with D possibly matching TRBD1 (5 bases). Germline loops: CDR1 MNHEY, CDR2 SVGAGI. The CDR3 is 13 amino acids. V was pared by 10 bases and J by 4 bases, with 16 bases between. This CDR3 is CAIRGGVGTEAFF. The CDR3 bases are TGTGCCATCCGGGGAGGGGTTGGCACTGAAGCTTTCTTT.

The chain recombines TRBV9 with TRBJ1-1; a weak D match, TRBD1 (5 bases). The CDR3 consists of 15 residues. Trimming cost V 0 bases and J 10 bases, with 19 bases left between them. CDR1 and CDR2 from the germline V gene are SGDLS and YYNGEE. The CDR3 DNA follows: TGTGCCAGCAGCGTAGTACCCGGCGGGACCAACGCAGCTTTCTTT. Its translation: CASSVVPGGTNAAFF.

The sample holds a few counts of this clone. The chain carries TRBV2 and TRBJ1-2; no firm D call. The CDR3 sequence is 13 residues long. V was trimmed by 4 bases and J by 2 bases, leaving 8 bases between them. From germline, CDR1 is SNHLY and CDR2 FYNNEI. The CDR3 DNA sequence: TGTGCCAGCAGTGTGGCAGAGAACTATGGCTACACCTTC. It is translated as CASSVAENYGYTF.

V gene TRBV6-5 combines with J gene TRBJ1-4, with D unresolved. Trimming removed 2 bases at V and 0 bases at J, with 7 bases between. There are 15 residues in the CDR3. The germline V gene encodes CDR1 MNHEY and CDR2 SVGAGI. This chain's CDR3 is CASSYGQATNEKLFF. CDR3 in DNA: TGTGCCAGCAGTTACGGCCAGGCAACTAATGAAAAACTGTTTTTT.

This rearrangement joins TRBV7-6 to TRBJ1-1, with TRBD1 identical over 11 bases. After removal of 1 base from V and 0 bases from J, the junction contained 7 bases not matched to a gene. Germline CDR1 is SGHVS and CDR2 is FNYEAQ. The CDR3 contains 18 residues. DNA for the CDR3: TGTGCCAGCAGCTTAGGGTTGGGGACAGGGGGTTTGAACACTGAAGCTTTCTTT. It encodes CASSLGLGTGGLNTEAFF.

V usage is TRBV5-4 and J usage is TRBJ2-2, with D perhaps TRBD1 or TRBD2 (5 bases each). V lost 4 bases and J lost 5, with 9 bases in between. The CDR3 consists of 13 residues. From germline, CDR1 is SGHNT and CDR2 YYREEE (reference sequence). This CDR3 reads CASSEGRTGELFF. Written as DNA, the CDR3 is TGTGCCAGCAGCGAGGGACGGACCGGGGAGCTGTTTTTT.

The chain uses TRBV3-1 (or the pseudogene TRBV3-2) and TRBJ1-1; 7 bases fit TRBD1. V shed 2 bases, J shed 11 bases, and the junction held 2 bases outside the gene matches. The CDR3 loop spans 11 amino acids. CDR1 is LGHDT and CDR2 is YNNKEL in the germline V gene (reference sequence). The CDR3 bases are TGTGCCAGCAGCCAAACAGGGGCTGCTTTCTTT. Translating gives CASSQTGAAFF.

The V call is TRBV2, the J call TRBJ1-4; 8 bases fit TRBD1. CDR1 and CDR2 (germline): SNHLY, FYNNEI. Trimming at V came to 7 bases and at J to 7 bases, leaving 8 bases not matched to a gene. This CDR3 has 14 amino acids. DNA of the CDR3: TGTGCCAGCACCCCAGGGGACAGGCGTGAAAAACTGTTTTTT. It encodes CASTPGDRREKLFF.

The V and J genes are TRBV7-9 and TRBJ1-2; D is possibly TRBD1 (6 bases). This CDR3 region has 14 residues. The ends were cut back, 3 bases at V and 4 bases at J, with 12 bases in the middle. The germline V gene encodes CDR1 SEHNR and CDR2 FQNEAQ (reference sequence). In DNA, the CDR3 is TGTGCCAGCAGCTTTCGGGGGCAGAGCTATGGCTACACCTTC. As protein: CASSFRGQSYGYTF. Full variable domain (rest looked up from reference TRBV7-9 and TRBJ1-2): DTGVSQNPRHKITKRGQNVTFRCDPISEHNRLYWYRQTLGQGPEFLTYFQNEAQLEKSRLLSDRFSAERPKGSFSTLEIQRTEQGDSAMYLCASSFRGQSYGYTFGSGTRLTVV.

This chain links TRBV6-5 with TRBJ2-7, with D uncertain. The CDR3 loop spans 13 amino acids. Germline V CDR1 and CDR2: MNHEY, SVGAGI. V shed 8 bases and J shed 4 bases, with 15 bases lying between them. The CDR3 loop is CASASVWNYEQYF. DNA of the CDR3: TGTGCCAGCGCCAGCGTTTGGAATTACGAGCAGTACTTC.

CDR3 sequence reads: CASTSDRVTEAFF. The CDR3 DNA reads TGTGCCAGCACCTCGGACAGGGTCACTGAAGCTTTCTTT. V gene TRBV12-3 or TRBV12-4 combines with J gene TRBJ1-1; 8 bases align to TRBD1. The CDR3 runs to 13 residues. V lost 7 bases, J lost 4 bases, and 5 bases stayed unmatched.

The chain links TRBV9 to TRBJ2-3; no reliable D call. CDR1 and CDR2 from the germline V gene are SGDLS and YYNGEE. The CDR3 is 19 amino acids. V was clipped by 0 bases and J by 2 bases, with 22 bases between them. CDR3 bases: TGTGCCAGCAGCGTAGAGGTACCCGGAATAGCAAGGCCCACAGATACGCAGTATTTT. It encodes CASSVEVPGIARPTDTQYF. The full variable domain, with the rest looked up from reference TRBV9 and TRBJ2-3, is DSGVTQTPKHLITATGQRVTLRCSPRSGDLSVYWYQQSLDQGLQFLIQYYNGEERAKGNILERFSAQQFPDLHSELNLSSLELGDSALYFCASSVEVPGIARPTDTQYFGPGTRLTVL.

The V gene is TRBV4-2, the J gene TRBJ1-1; D is possibly TRBD1 (5 bases). Germline V gene lookup returns CDR1 LGHNA and CDR2 YNFKEQ. The CDR3 length is 11 residues. Trimming left V 7 bases short and J 5 bases short, with 8 bases between. The CDR3 loop is CASTKGTEAFF. CDR3 bases: TGTGCCAGCACAAAGGGGACTGAAGCTTTCTTT.

This chain links TRBV3-1 (or the pseudogene TRBV3-2) with TRBJ1-1; D is undetermined. Trimming pared 3 bases from V and 5 bases from J, leaving 13 bases between. The CDR3 is 14 residues long. CDR1 LGHDT and CDR2 YNNKEL come from the germline V gene (reference sequence). CDR3 protein: CASSHHRAETEAFF. The DNA for the CDR3 is TGTGCCAGCAGCCACCACCGGGCCGAGACTGAAGCTTTCTTT.

This clone was picked up a small number of times. J is TRBJ1-5 and V is TRBV13; 11 bases match TRBD1. Germline CDR1 PRHDT, CDR2 FYEKMQ (reference sequence). The length of the CDR3 is 15 residues. With 5 bases clipped from V and 6 bases from J, the junction kept 6 bases outside the gene matches. Here the CDR3 reads CASSQGDRGAQPQHF. The CDR3 DNA is TGTGCCAGCAGCCAAGGGGACAGGGGGGCTCAGCCCCAGCATTTT.

The J gene is TRBJ2-5, the V gene TRBV6-5; D is uncertain. V dropped 2 bases and J dropped 5 bases, with 3 bases sitting between them. The germline V gene encodes CDR1 MNHEY and CDR2 SVGAGI. The CDR3 has 11 residues. In DNA form, the CDR3 reads TGTGCCAGCAGTTACCGCGAGACCCAGTACTTC. Its translation: CASSYRETQYF.

Only one count was recorded for this clone. The chain carries TRBV18 and TRBJ1-5; D ambiguous. This CDR3 is built from 13 residues. Germline V CDR1 and CDR2: KGHSH, LQKENI. The V and J ends lost 6 bases and 7 bases respectively, with 13 bases between them. CDR3 in DNA: TGTGCCAGCTCGGAAGGTAGTCGCCAGCCCCAGCATTTT. Its translation: CASSEGSRQPQHF.

The chain couples TRBV5-6 to TRBJ2-3; D remains unclear. Trimming pared 5 bases from V and 2 bases from J, leaving 6 bases between. This CDR3 has 12 residues. Per germline, CDR1 SGHDT and CDR2 YYEEEE. The CDR3, as DNA: TGTGCCAGCAGTCTCGACACAGATACGCAGTATTTT. It codes for CASSLDTDTQYF.

V and J are TRBV6-6 and TRBJ1-5, with D uncertain. The germline CDR1 and CDR2 sequences are MNHNY and SVGAGI (reference sequence). CDR3 length equals 13 residues. The ends were cut back, 6 bases at V and 0 bases at J, with 6 bases in the middle. CDR3 sequence reads: CASRYTSNQPQHF. CDR3 nucleotides: TGTGCCAGCAGATACACTAGCAATCAGCCCCAGCATTTT.

The rearrangement links TRBV5-5 to TRBJ1-6; 12 bases align to TRBD1. V dropped 4 bases and J dropped 1; count of bases not matched to a gene: 9. This CDR3 is 19 amino acids long. Germline lookup yields CDR1 SGHKS and CDR2 YYEKEE (reference sequence). CDR3 amino acids: CASSPVPGQGASYNSPLHF. For the CDR3, the DNA is TGTGCCAGCAGCCCCGTCCCGGGACAGGGGGCATCCTATAATTCACCCCTCCACTTT.

This sequence joins TRBV6-5 and TRBJ2-2; D ambiguous. The CDR3 totals 15 residues. Germline CDR1 and CDR2: MNHEY and SVGAGI. The V gene lost 5 bases and the J gene lost 4 bases, with 14 bases spanning the gap. This CDR3 reads CASSRPRSGTGELFF. Here the CDR3 DNA reads TGTGCCAGCAGTCGTCCCCGGTCGGGCACCGGGGAGCTGTTTTTT.

The chain is built from TRBV3-1 (or the pseudogene TRBV3-2) and TRBJ2-1; 10 bases are shared with TRBD1. Germline lookup yields CDR1 LGHDT and CDR2 YNNKEL (reference sequence). V lost 3 bases, J lost 8 bases, and 4 bases stayed unmatched. The length of the CDR3 is 14 residues. The CDR3 is CASSQTGGRDEQFF. CDR3 sequence (DNA): TGTGCCAGCAGCCAGACAGGGGGCCGCGATGAGCAGTTCTTC.

CDR3 in amino acids: CASSFLVGNSPLHF. The DNA for the CDR3 is TGTGCCAGCAGCTTTTTAGTGGGGAATTCACCCCTCCACTTT. The rearrangement uses TRBV7-9 and TRBJ1-6; D ambiguous. The germline gives CDR1 SEHNR, CDR2 FQNEAQ (reference sequence). The CDR3 loop spans 14 amino acids. The V end was cut by 3 bases, the J end by 7 bases, with 10 bases between.

The chain recombines TRBV27 with TRBJ1-6; 7 nucleotides match TRBD1. The CDR3 totals 15 residues. V lost 3 bases and J lost 6; bases outside the gene matches: 5. Germline V gene lookup returns CDR1 MNHEY and CDR2 SMNVEV (reference sequence). The CDR3 loop is CASSFSGQSNSPLHF. The CDR3 coding sequence is TGTGCCAGCAGTTTTTCGGGACAGAGTAATTCACCCCTCCACTTT.

This sequence joins TRBV5-4 and TRBJ1-2; the match to TRBD1 covers 10 bases. V lost 4 bases and J lost 4; bases outside the gene matches: 7. CDR1 SGHNT and CDR2 YYREEE come from the germline V gene (reference sequence). The CDR3 is 15 amino acids. The CDR3 DNA follows: TGTGCCAGCAGCCCACAGGGGGACAGGGGCTATGGCTACACCTTC. It is translated as CASSPQGDRGYGYTF.

The chain recombines TRBV30 with TRBJ2-5; D is possibly TRBD2 (5 bases). Trimming stripped 7 bases from V and 0 bases from J, with 9 bases between. Germline V gene lookup returns CDR1 GTSNPN and CDR2 SVGIG (reference sequence). The length of the CDR3 is 12 residues. Written as DNA, the CDR3 is TGTGCCTTCGGACTGTACCAAGAGACCCAGTACTTC. This gives the protein CAFGLYQETQYF.